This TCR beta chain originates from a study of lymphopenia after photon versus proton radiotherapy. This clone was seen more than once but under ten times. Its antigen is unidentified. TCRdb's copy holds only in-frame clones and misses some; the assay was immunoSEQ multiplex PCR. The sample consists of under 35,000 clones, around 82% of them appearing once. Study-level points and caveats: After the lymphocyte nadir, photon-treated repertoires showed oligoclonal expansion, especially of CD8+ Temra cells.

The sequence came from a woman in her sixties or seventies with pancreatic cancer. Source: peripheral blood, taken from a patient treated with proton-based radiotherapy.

CDR3 in DNA: TGTGCCAGTACCCCGGATCAGGGGAACAATCAGCCCCAGCATTTT. Its protein product is CASTPDQGNNQPQHF. The V gene is TRBV19, the J gene TRBJ1-5; D may be TRBD1 (6 bases). The CDR3 is 15 residues long. The V and J ends lost 7 bases and 3 bases respectively, with 16 bases between them. In germline, CDR1 is LNHDA, CDR2 SQIVND (reference sequence).